Reported below is one TCR beta chain. Only a few counts were recorded for this clonotype. Its recognized antigen is unknown. Base-call qualities are not available, and no considerably larger clone is one nucleotide away. V and J lose 3 bases and 7 bases, and a span of 15 bases separates them. The germline V gene gives CDR1 as SGHRS and CDR2 as YFSETQ. From its cysteine to its phenylalanine, the CDR3 spans 14 amino acids. Only the CDR3 portion is preserved as DNA: 42 bases, with reading frame beginning at the first base. The sample originates from a study of blood T cells in healthy people across ages (dated by TCRdb to the mid-2010s). Looking at the study overall: In model experiments, roughly one uniquely barcoded TCR beta cDNA molecule per two T cells was captured by template switching. The study measured age-related changes in TCR beta repertoire diversity using deep sequencing normalized with unique cDNA molecular identifiers. Donors were grouped into four age groups: young (average approximately 15 years), middle-aged (under 40), aged (roughly 62) and long-lived (approximately 75). For two donors (one aged 18 to 30 and one aged 80 or older), the study analyzed two additional independent replicas of 1 million unique cDNA reads from the same blood draw. The study at large found these results: Compared with the aged group, the long-lived group had more naive CD4+ T cells, fewer expanded clones and increased TCR diversity, a pattern suggesting age selection. The CMV infection status of donors was not known, potentially confounding age-related changes in expanded clonotypes. There was a strong correlation between observed TCR beta diversity and the percentage of naive T cells measured by flow cytometry. Because profiling used bulk unsorted PBMCs, naive and antigen-experienced compartments could not be compared conclusively. Estimates of total diversity based on one million sequenced T cells were regarded as lower bounds and as underestimates. As age increased, observed TCR beta diversity per million T cells dropped in a roughly linear way, and a significant reduction was already evident by age about 40.

Libraries were built with 5' RACE. Sequencing relied on an Illumina HiSeq 2500. The second PCR ran for about 6 to 12 cycles and used a J-beta primer mix along with a sample-barcoded 5' primer. A template-switch 5' adaptor carrying 12 random nucleotides introduced a unique molecular identifier onto each TCR beta cDNA molecule. Each sample yielded at least 2.5 million CDR3-containing paired-end reads. The Mint cDNA synthesis kit, primed by a TRBC-specific oligonucleotide, was used to synthesize first-strand cDNA from all RNA. After uracil-DNA glycosylase treatment, a first 18-cycle PCR used universal primers M1SS and BC2_uni_R on all cDNA. The original methods were these. Each sample was normalized by randomly selecting 1 million high-quality reads, each carrying a distinct molecular identifier. Reads sharing molecular identifiers were discarded rather than binned into consensus sequences. MiTCR, set to a Q25 quality threshold and the strictest error-elimination algorithm, was used for CDR3 identification, clonotype clustering and error correction. A nonparametric unseen species model with Euler transformation was used to estimate lower-bound total TCR beta diversity. The public reads were quality trimmed at Q25 with fastp and then assembled into clones with MiXCR by TCRdb, keeping productive beta chains. Here each entry gathers all rows of one CDR3 protein and keeps the most common genes and DNA. TCRdb's processing, not the authors', yielded these V and J calls. The table for this sample lists 800,000 to 950,000 distinct CDR3 sequences; 25% to 30% of them were counted only once. The top ten constitute 10% of the sample.

The roughly 42 donors, aged about 6 to 95 years, were systemically healthy Caucasian individuals from Russia. Around 10 milliliters of peripheral blood were drawn from each donor into EDTA-treated Vacutainer tubes. Ficoll-Paque density-gradient centrifugation was used to isolate PBMCs, with at least 6 million per sample. Total RNA, at least 6 micrograms per sample, was extracted from PBMCs with Trizol reagent. For every donor, flow cytometry on a PBMC aliquot measured the percentage of naive CD45RAhigh/CD27high T cells. This same sample was also part of a study on T cells of mothers and their children. The second study's authors report: Nine systemically healthy Caucasian individuals, comprising three mothers and their six children, were included as donors. cDNA synthesis consumed the entire amount of extracted RNA, loaded at about 1.5 ug RNA in each 15 ul reaction. In the second PCR, the M1S primer added sample barcodes and 2-4 random nucleotides. Over 10 million TCR beta CDR3 reads came from each mother, compared with approximately 3.1 million reads from each child. Thymic selection shapes the output of TCR recombination in a similar way in related and unrelated pairs, and inherited differences have a minor effect. Related mother-child pairs always showed normalized repertoire overlap that was slightly higher than in unrelated mother-child pairs, though the difference was never significant. No persistent microchimeric T cell clones were detected, at a sensitivity of approximately 100 clones per million clonotypes. Deep NGS was used in the study to compare the TCR beta repertoires of mothers and children and to look for features that separate related mother-child pairs from unrelated individuals. On average, the children were approximately 11 +/- 4 years old, while the mothers were about 40 +/- 4 years old. Libraries were sequenced on Illumina HiSeq 2000 with 100+100 nt paired-end reads after adapter ligation with NEBNext reagents. To prevent cross-contamination, the mother and child libraries were prepared a month apart and were sequenced in separate runs. For each donor, between about 500,000 and 2,000,000 distinct TCR beta clonotypes were identified. Naive TCR beta clonotypes were estimated from low-frequency clonotypes matched to each donor's FACS-determined naive share, without sorting.

This receptor chain uses TRBV5-1 and TRBJ2-3; TRBD2 is a possible D gene, resting on 6 matching bases. This clonotype originated in a woman aged 35 to 49 in good health. Sequencing was carried out using blood. The bases are TGCGCCAGCAGCTCCGTCGCGGGAACCAATACGCAGTATTTT. Its amino acids are CASSSVAGTNTQYF.